This T cell receptor beta chain originates from a study of cytomegalovirus exposure and HLA in healthy donors. Looked up from germline, CDR1 is MNHEY and CDR2 is SVGAGI. Trimming removed 8 bases from V and 6 bases from J; junction bases left unmatched: 7. This CDR3 has 14 amino acids. As regards this clone: The antigen remains unidentified.

Study-level findings and limits: Donors were assumed by presence/absence analyses to have roughly uniform sequencing depth. The classifier, whose performance was assessed in both the original and validation cohorts, reportedly diagnosed cytomegalovirus status with high specificity and sensitivity.

The PCR used 60 Vbeta and 13 Jbeta primers. This table comes from immunoSEQ multiplex PCR, and its TCRdb copy is limited to in-frame clones, with some not included. Here the sample spans 190,000 or so clones, roughly 78% being singletons. The specimen sequenced was PBMCs. This TCR came from a girl aged 5-17 years in good health and CMV-seropositive. The V gene is TRBV6-5, the J gene TRBJ2-2; 9 bases agree with TRBD1. CDR3 bases: TGTGCCAGCTGGACAGGGGCGTGGTCCGGGGAGCTGTTTTTT. Its translation: CASWTGAWSGELFF.